What follows are 14 T cell receptor beta chains derived from one specimen sequenced in a study of CD8+ T cells in alopecia areata. It was cDNA, reverse transcribed from extracted RNA, that served as the sequencing template. The protocol was immunoSEQ multiplex PCR, while the TCRdb copy is restricted to in-frame clones and leaves out a portion. The sample lists 23,000 or so clones, around 53% occurring once. The specimen sequenced was NKG2D-high CD8+ T cells sorted from blood. The source is a human donor with alopecia areata.

This clone turned up a few times. The chain combines TRBV10-3 with TRBJ2-1; 7 nucleotides agree with TRBD2. The germline gives CDR1 ENHRY, CDR2 SYGVKD. The CDR3 runs 17 residues. V lost 2 bases, J lost 2 bases, and 9 bases stayed unmatched. In DNA form, the CDR3 reads TGTGCCATCAGTGAGCCACGGGACTACGGGACCTACAATGAGCAGTTCTTC. As protein: CAISEPRDYGTYNEQFF.

A single count supports this clone. The rearrangement links TRBV28 to TRBJ1-5, with a tentative D call TRBD1 (6 bases). CDR1 and CDR2 (germline): MDHEN, SYDVKM. The CDR3 runs to 18 residues. V dropped 7 bases and J dropped 0 bases, with 22 bases sitting between them. The CDR3 region has the DNA TGTGCCAGCACCAATAGCCCCTTTGGACAGTATAGCAATCAGCCCCAGCATTTT. As protein: CASTNSPFGQYSNQPQHF.

This clone was seen many times. This rearrangement joins TRBV28 to TRBJ1-1, with TRBD1 as a possible D gene (6 bases). Trimming shortened V by 8 bases and J by 1 base, and 14 bases separated the two germline ends. The CDR3 contains 14 residues. CDR1 MDHEN and CDR2 SYDVKM come from the germline V gene. The CDR3 DNA sequence: TGTGCCAGCTGTACGGGACATCCGAACACTGAAGCTTTCTTT. Protein: CASCTGHPNTEAFF.

The J gene is TRBJ2-7, the V gene TRBV12-5; unclear D gene. The V and J ends lost 6 bases and 13 bases respectively, with 19 bases between them. There are 12 residues in the CDR3. The germline gives CDR1 LGHNT, CDR2 FRNRAP. The CDR3 protein is CASGGGSPRFYF. The CDR3, as DNA: TGTGCTAGTGGGGGTGGATCACCGCGTTTTTACTTC.

The chain combines TRBV6-5 with TRBJ1-2; a possible D gene is TRBD1 (5 bases). Germline V gives CDR1 MNHEY, CDR2 SVGAGI. Trimming removed 4 bases at V and 2 bases at J, with 17 bases between. This CDR3 is built from 16 residues. CDR3 amino acids: CASSFLQGVHNYGYTF. The CDR3, as DNA: TGTGCCAGCAGTTTTCTGCAGGGAGTCCACAACTATGGCTACACCTTC.

V is TRBV7-6 and J is TRBJ2-1; 9 positions match TRBD2. The J segment lost 8 bases and the V segment lost 1 base, leaving 9 bases of the junction unmatched. CDR1 and CDR2 (germline): SGHVS, FNYEAQ. CDR3 length: 16 amino acids. CDR3 in DNA: TGTGCCAGCAGCTTAGAGTTAGCGGGAGAGTTCGATGAGCAGTTCTTC. Translation: CASSLELAGEFDEQFF.

This sequence joins TRBV9 and TRBJ2-1; 7 bases fit TRBD2. This CDR3 has 14 amino acids. Germline V gene lookup returns CDR1 SGDLS and CDR2 YYNGEE. After removal of 0 bases from V and 6 bases from J, the junction contained 3 bases not matched to a gene. The CDR3 loop is CASSVGGGRNEQFF. CDR3 DNA: TGTGCCAGCAGCGTAGGGGGAGGGCGCAATGAGCAGTTCTTC.

This clone came up many times. This sequence joins TRBV28 and TRBJ2-5; D remains ambiguous. From germline, CDR1 is MDHEN and CDR2 SYDVKM. The CDR3 consists of 10 residues. Trimming removed 6 bases from V and 1 base from J, with 0 bases in between. DNA for the CDR3: TGTGCCAGCAGCCAAGAGACCCAGTACTTC. Translating gives CASSQETQYF.

This clone has only a few counts. V usage is TRBV29-1 and J usage is TRBJ1-2, with D hard to call. Trimming removed 4 bases from V and 5 bases from J, with 8 bases in between. Germline CDR1 is SQVTM and CDR2 is ANQGSEA. The CDR3 covers 11 residues. The CDR3 spells CSVAESYGYTF. CDR3 nucleotides: TGCAGCGTTGCGGAGTCGTATGGCTACACCTTC.

In this sample, this clone turned up a few times. The rearrangement uses TRBV29-1 and TRBJ2-5, with D maybe TRBD2 (5 bases). V lost 3 bases and J lost 1, with 9 bases in between. The CDR3 has 13 amino acids. Germline V gene lookup returns CDR1 SQVTM and CDR2 ANQGSEA. CDR3: CSVETGSQETQYF. The CDR3, as DNA: TGCAGCGTTGAGACGGGGAGCCAAGAGACCCAGTACTTC.

The chain couples TRBV19 to TRBJ1-1, with 9 bases fitting TRBD1. The ends lost 4 bases at V and 11 bases at J; junction bases unmatched: 5. Germline CDR1 LNHDA, CDR2 SQIVND (reference sequence). The CDR3 contains 12 residues. CDR3 bases: TGTGCCAGTAGTAGAATGGGACAGGGTGCTTTCTTT. Amino acid sequence: CASSRMGQGAFF.

V and J are TRBV18 and TRBJ1-2, with D uncertain. The V gene's germline CDR1 is KGHSH and CDR2 LQKENI. This CDR3 has 13 amino acids. With 0 bases removed from V and 4 bases from J, the gap between germline ends came to 6 bases. CDR3: CASSPPGLYGYTF. CDR3 coding DNA: TGTGCCAGCTCACCACCAGGGCTCTATGGCTACACCTTC.

This clone was counted between two and nine times. Other DNA sequences of this sample code for an identical CDR3. The V and J genes are TRBV6-5 and TRBJ2-7, with TRBD1 matching 9 bases. Germline CDR1 and CDR2: MNHEY and SVGAGI. CDR3 length equals 14 residues. Trimming took 5 bases from V and 1 from J; bases not matched to a gene: 3. CDR3 sequence reads: CASSPGQGSYEQYF. The CDR3 coding sequence is TGTGCCAGCAGTCCCGGACAGGGGTCCTACGAGCAGTACTTC.

This clone is medium-sized in the sample. This chain uses TRBV19 with TRBJ2-4; weak D call: TRBD2 (5 bases). Per germline, CDR1 LNHDA and CDR2 SQIVND (reference sequence). This CDR3 contains 13 residues. With 1 base removed from V and 5 bases from J, the gap between germline ends came to 6 bases. CDR3 in amino acids: CASSIGGENIQYF. The CDR3 DNA is TGTGCCAGTAGTATAGGGGGAGAAAACATTCAGTACTTC.